The 9 T cell receptor beta chains listed next were all sequenced from one sample in a study of vaccination and CD4 T cells after COVID-19. Their antigens are not known. As to treatment: roughly ten-day PBMC culture with coronavirus spike peptide pools or control peptides (ViraFEST assay). Cultured CD4+ T cells had their DNA profiled by the Oncomine TCR Beta short-read assay. In TCRdb, the PCR reads were re-called with MiXCR into one record per CDR3 protein. The table records about 17,000 distinct CDR3 sequences, less than 60% of them present only once. Sequenced input: CD4+ T cells from blood, cultured in vitro. The receptors here all came from a human donor who had recovered from COVID-19.

The gene calls are TRBV5-4 and TRBJ2-5; D gene uncertain. Germline assignment: CDR1 SGHNT and CDR2 YYREEE (reference sequence). Trimming shortened V by 3 bases and J by 7 bases, and 7 bases separated the two germline ends. The CDR3 is made up of 11 amino acids. The CDR3 spells CASSSTGTQYF. CDR3 DNA sequence: TGTGCCAGCAGCTCAACGGGGACCCAGTACTTC.

This clonotype was detected once. The chain employs TRBV2 and TRBJ2-7; TRBD2 aligns across 14 bases. Germline CDR1 SNHLY, CDR2 FYNNEI. The CDR3 is 17 residues long. Trimming cost V 4 bases and J 6 bases; bases outside gene matches: 11. DNA for the CDR3: TGTGCCAGCAGTGGAAGTTTAAAGGGACTAGCGGGAGTCGAGCAGTACTTC. Protein: CASSGSLKGLAGVEQYF.

This chain joins TRBV20-1 and TRBJ2-5, with a possible D match to TRBD1 (5 bases). The CDR3 is 13 residues long. The V end was cut by 1 base, the J end by 5 bases, with 11 bases between. Germline V CDR1 and CDR2: DFQATT, SNEGSKA (reference sequence). The CDR3 sequence: CSARVVGRETQYF. CDR3 coding DNA: TGCAGTGCTAGAGTGGTGGGGCGTGAGACCCAGTACTTC.

The rearrangement joins TRBV28 to TRBJ2-1, with 14 bases matching TRBD2. The CDR3 consists of 17 residues. In germline, CDR1 is MDHEN, CDR2 SYDVKM. With V trimmed by 3 bases and J by 8 bases, 9 bases remained unmatched. The DNA of the CDR3 is TGTGCCAGCAGTTTGTCCCCCGGGACTAGCGGGAGATATGAGCAGTTCTTC. This gives the protein CASSLSPGTSGRYEQFF.

Only one count was recorded for this clonotype. A read error may produce the germline difference seen at one junction end. V and J are TRBV7-7 and TRBJ2-3; 13 nucleotides align to TRBD2. Germline CDR1 reads SSHAT; CDR2 reads FNYEAQ (reference sequence). The CDR3 extends over 16 amino acids. The CDR3 sequence is CASSLGLAGDGDTQYF. The CDR3 bases are TGTGCTAGCAGCCTCGGACTAGCGGGAGACGGGGATACGCAGTATTTT.

V gene TRBV7-8 combines with J gene TRBJ1-3; no definite D call. The CDR3 runs to 14 residues. Germline V gives CDR1 SGHVS, CDR2 FQNEAQ. V was pared by 6 bases and J by 3 bases, with 12 bases between. The CDR3 reads CASRRRSDGNTIYF. CDR3 nucleotides: TGTGCCAGCAGACGTCGGTCGGATGGAAACACCATATATTTT.

The genes are TRBV9 and TRBJ1-6, with a possible D match to TRBD1 (5 bases). This CDR3 has 14 residues. From germline, CDR1 is SGDLS and CDR2 YYNGEE. With 2 bases removed from V and 10 bases from J, the gap between germline ends came to 13 bases. CDR3 nucleotides: TGTGCCAGCAGCGTGAAGGGGACGGGATCACCCCTCCACTTT. Translating gives CASSVKGTGSPLHF.

This chain uses TRBV5-1 with TRBJ1-4; D not certain. V was cut by 3 bases and J by 5 bases, with 8 bases left in between. This CDR3 region has 13 residues. Germline lookup yields CDR1 SGHRS and CDR2 YFSETQ. CDR3 residues: CASSSDPNEKLFF. CDR3 bases: TGCGCCAGCAGCTCGGACCCGAATGAAAAACTGTTTTTT.

This clonotype came up a few times. The rearrangement joins TRBV7-9 to TRBJ1-6; D is unclear. The length of the CDR3 is 13 residues. The germline V gene has CDR1 SEHNR and CDR2 FQNEAQ (reference sequence). The ends were cut back, 3 bases at V and 14 bases at J, with 14 bases in the middle. CDR3 bases: TGTGCCAGCAGCTTGTGGGGATTGAGGGCCCTCCACTTT. Residues: CASSLWGLRALHF.